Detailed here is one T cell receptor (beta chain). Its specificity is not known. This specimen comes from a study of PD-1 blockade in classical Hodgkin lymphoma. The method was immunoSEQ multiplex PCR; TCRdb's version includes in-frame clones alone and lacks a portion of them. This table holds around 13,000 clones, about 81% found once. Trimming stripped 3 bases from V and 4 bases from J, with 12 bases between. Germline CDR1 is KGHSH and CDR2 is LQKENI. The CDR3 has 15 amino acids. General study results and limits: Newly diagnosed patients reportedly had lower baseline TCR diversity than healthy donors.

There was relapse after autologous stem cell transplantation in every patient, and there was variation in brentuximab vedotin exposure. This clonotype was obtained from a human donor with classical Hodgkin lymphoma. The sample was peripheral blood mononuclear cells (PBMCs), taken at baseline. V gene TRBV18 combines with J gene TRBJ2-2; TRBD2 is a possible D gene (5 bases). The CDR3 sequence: CASSPGSDVTGELFF. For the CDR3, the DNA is TGTGCCAGCTCACCGGGTAGCGACGTCACCGGGGAGCTGTTTTTT.